Listed below are T cell receptor beta chains from one sample, sequenced in a study of blood T cell repertoires in COVID-19. Sequencing used immunoSEQ multiplex PCR; TCRdb keeps in-frame clones, though not all of them. The sample has around 260,000 clones; 86% are singletons. The specimen sequenced was peripheral blood. The source of these receptors is a man younger than 35 with active or convalescent COVID-19. Both conserved end residues are part of each CDR3.

v_call	j_call	cdr3_aa
TRBV12-5	TRBJ2-7	CASSSGSTDEQYF
TRBV6-4	TRBJ2-7	CASSDSIDPGSSYEQYF
TRBV27	TRBJ2-1	CASRQGSYNEQFF
TRBV6-5	TRBJ1-5	CASSLGGERNQPQHF
TRBV11-3	TRBJ1-2	CASSLGTFYGYTF
TRBV4-2	TRBJ2-5	CASSQVSGKETQYF
TRBV3-1/TRBV3-2	TRBJ1-3	CASSQDMTRGNTIYF
TRBV4-3	TRBJ1-6	CASSQVAGTDSPLHF
TRBV3-1/TRBV3-2	TRBJ2-1	CASSHGSGRLDNEQFF
TRBV11-3	TRBJ2-2	CASSYIRDIGTGELFF
TRBV27	TRBJ2-3	CASSLVPWGGAGTDTQYF
TRBV19	TRBJ1-3	CASSPPGTGASGNTIYF
TRBV27	TRBJ1-3	CASSPGQEGSGNTIYF
TRBV4-3	TRBJ2-1	CASSQDRLAGSYNEQFF
TRBV5-5	TRBJ2-1	CASNWVEANNEQFF
TRBV13	TRBJ2-3	CASSLGPGLAEKDTQYF
TRBV19	TRBJ1-5	CASSKITDRLASQPQHF
TRBV18	TRBJ2-7	CASSYDSASYEQYF
TRBV11-2	TRBJ2-7	CASSSQPSGTSYEQYF
TRBV4-3	TRBJ2-7	CASSQDFPTASYEQYF
TRBV19	TRBJ1-1	CASRTILRQGSEAFF
TRBV2	TRBJ2-7	CASSEAVWREPTYEQYF
TRBV19	TRBJ2-1	CASSISGGPKNEQFF
TRBV2	TRBJ1-2	CASSAPGWADGYTF
TRBV2	TRBJ2-1	CASSVGLAGPYNEQFF
TRBV2	TRBJ1-4	CASSPIQDGGEKLFF
TRBV11-3	TRBJ1-1	CASSFTATSGNTEAFF
TRBV11-2	TRBJ2-3	CASSLVGSGGPTDTQYF
TRBV11-2	TRBJ2-5	CASSLAGGTQETQYF
TRBV5-1	TRBJ2-7	CASSFGTGPYEQYF
TRBV19	TRBJ2-4	CASSGWGDDIQYF
TRBV3-1/TRBV3-2	TRBJ2-2	CASSHWTSAGLARTGELFF
TRBV4-3	TRBJ1-4	CASSQVLTGGEKLFF
TRBV6-2/TRBV6-3	TRBJ2-2	CASSLRDRGPGELFF
TRBV6-5	TRBJ2-7	CASSSRDSSYEQYF
TRBV5-1	TRBJ2-5	CASSLGPRTGVETQYF
TRBV28	TRBJ2-5	CASSPPVQTQYF
TRBV11-3	TRBJ2-1	CASRQGTSGIYNEQFF
TRBV4-1	TRBJ1-1	CASSHRSGLNTEAFF
TRBV2	TRBJ2-3	CASSPGDTQYF
TRBV30	TRBJ1-5	CAWSKGRSQPQHF
TRBV6-2/TRBV6-3	TRBJ1-1	CASSYQTVNTEAFF
TRBV30	TRBJ1-1	CAWRRRGLGRTEAFF
TRBV19	TRBJ1-1	CASSIDRGQEAFF
TRBV9	TRBJ2-7	CESASGSHILNEQYF
TRBV6-1	TRBJ1-1	CASSEQQGRGEAFF
TRBV27	TRBJ1-2	CASSLGLGARLGYTF
TRBV6-5	TRBJ2-2	CASSLQGRVGELFF
TRBV7-8	TRBJ1-1	CASSWTGAGAEAFF
TRBV12-3/TRBV12-4	TRBJ1-1	CASNLGNDRGLIF